The 26 T cell receptor beta chains given below trace back to one sample, sequenced in a study of breast tumors, draining lymph nodes, adjacent tissues. The lymph nodes were axillary draining lymph nodes from breast cancer patients. TCRdb processed the multiplex PCR reads anew with MiXCR; each CDR3 protein has one entry. The sample lists under 350,000 distinct CDR3 sequences, under 35% occurring once. The sample comprised axillary lymph node tissue. The receptors here all came from a female donor with breast cancer. Some clones in this sample may be carry-over from other donors' samples.

This clonotype was observed at least ten times. V and J are TRBV2 and TRBJ1-5; D is undetermined. V shed 2 bases and J shed 4 bases, with 6 bases lying between them. This CDR3 region has 13 residues. Per the germline V gene, CDR1 is SNHLY and CDR2 is FYNNEI. The CDR3 DNA reads as TGTGCCAGCAGTGAATTCAGAAATCAGCCCCAGCATTTT. It specifies CASSEFRNQPQHF.

The V gene is TRBV5-6, the J gene TRBJ2-6; D tentatively reads TRBD1 or TRBD2 (6 bases each). V gave up 1 base and J gave up 2 bases, with 16 bases separating them. The CDR3 covers 18 residues. Germline assignment: CDR1 SGHDT and CDR2 YYEEEE. CDR3 in amino acids: CASSLRTAGVAGANVLTF. CDR3 nucleotide sequence: TGTGCCAGCAGCTTGAGGACAGCGGGCGTAGCTGGGGCCAACGTCCTGACTTTC.

In its sample, this clonotype was seen many times. V usage is TRBV15 and J usage is TRBJ2-2; 7 bases are shared with TRBD2. The CDR3 spans 16 residues. The ends lost 9 bases at V and 4 bases at J; junction bases unmatched: 14. From germline, CDR1 is LNHNV and CDR2 YYDKDF (reference sequence). The CDR3 region has the DNA TGTGCCACGGAACCCGACGGGACTACCCGCACCGGGGAGCTGTTTTTT. Amino acids: CATEPDGTTRTGELFF.

This clonotype was picked up a small number of times. This chain uses TRBV6-2 or TRBV6-3 with TRBJ2-2; possible D gene TRBD2, 5 bases. CDR3 length: 15 amino acids. V lost 2 bases and J 4 bases, leaving 11 bases between the germline ends. The germline V gene encodes CDR1 MNHEY and CDR2 SVGEGT. The CDR3 loop reads CASSYGLALTGELFF. The CDR3 DNA reads TGTGCCAGCAGTTACGGGCTAGCCCTCACCGGGGAGCTGTTTTTT.

The table lists this clonotype with a few counts. The rearrangement links TRBV10-3 to TRBJ1-1; 11 bases match TRBD1. V lost 6 bases, J lost 5 bases, and 11 bases stayed unmatched. This CDR3 is built from 16 residues. The V gene's germline CDR1 is ENHRY and CDR2 SYGVKD. CDR3 amino acids: CAIRTGTGGWGTEAFF. In DNA, the CDR3 is TGTGCCATCAGGACCGGGACAGGGGGATGGGGTACTGAAGCTTTCTTT.

Comment on this clonotype: A much larger clone sits a single nucleotide away, making a read error possible. J is TRBJ2-3 and V is TRBV19, with 10 bases matching TRBD2. Trimming cost V 5 bases and J 0 bases; bases outside gene matches: 8. This CDR3 comprises 17 residues. Germline V lookup: CDR1 LNHDA, CDR2 SQIVND (reference sequence). The CDR3, as DNA: TGTGCCAGTAGTGTGGGGACAGCGGGAGGGAGCACAGATACGCAGTATTTT. Amino acid sequence: CASSVGTAGGSTDTQYF.

This clonotype was found a few times. The chain recombines TRBV12-5 with TRBJ2-7; a possible D gene is TRBD1 (6 bases). Germline CDR1 reads LGHNT; CDR2 reads FRNRAP. This CDR3 is 15 amino acids long. V dropped 3 bases and J dropped 0 bases, with 12 bases sitting between them. CDR3 sequence (DNA): TGTGCTAGTGGTTTCGTTCAGGGGATCTCCTACGAGCAGTACTTC. Residues: CASGFVQGISYEQYF. Supplemented by reference TRBV12-5 and TRBJ2-7, the full variable domain reads DARVTQTPRHKVTEMGQEVTMRCQPILGHNTVFWYRQTMMQGLELLAYFRNRAPLDDSGMPKDRFSAEMPDATLATLKIQPSEPRDSAVYFCASGFVQGISYEQYFGPGTRLTVT.

This clonotype came up a few times. A much larger clone sits a single nucleotide away, making a read error possible. The rearrangement links TRBV20-1 to TRBJ2-1; TRBD1 or TRBD2 may be the D gene (6 bases each). The germline gives CDR1 DFQATT, CDR2 SNEGSKA (reference sequence). The length of the CDR3 is 15 residues. The CDR3 loop reads CSARRRGLSSNEQFF. The CDR3, as DNA: TGCAGTGCTAGGAGGAGGGGGTTATCCTCCAATGAGCAGTTCTTC.

For this clonotype: It is likely a read error, because the conserved phenylalanine at the end of the CDR3 is missing. The J gene is TRBJ1-2, the V gene TRBV29-1; perhaps TRBD1 as D (5 bases). Germline V lookup: CDR1 SQVTM, CDR2 ANQGSEA. CDR3 length equals 12 residues. Trimming removed 4 bases at V and 6 bases at J, with 12 bases between. The CDR3 is CSVAPRGNGYTC. As DNA, the CDR3 is TGCAGCGTTGCGCCACGGGGGAATGGCTACACCTGC.

This clonotype was observed at least ten times. CDR3 nucleotides: TGTGCCTGGAGTGATGGGGGGGGGGAGCAGTACTTC. It is translated as CAWSDGGGEQYF. The chain links TRBV30 to TRBJ2-7; 7 bases fit TRBD2. In germline, CDR1 is GTSNPN, CDR2 SVGIG (reference sequence). This CDR3 spans 12 amino acids. V lost 1 base and J lost 7; bases outside the gene matches: 4.

This clonotype has at least ten counts. The chain recombines TRBV9 with TRBJ2-1; 15 bases line up with TRBD2. The V gene's germline CDR1 is SGDLS and CDR2 YYNGEE. V lost 4 bases and J lost 0; bases outside the gene matches: 8. The CDR3 runs 19 residues. The CDR3 DNA follows: TGTGCCAGCAGCCCGGGACTAGCGGGAGGAGCTAGCTCCTACAATGAGCAGTTCTTC. Translating gives CASSPGLAGGASSYNEQFF. Complete variable domain (other parts from reference TRBV9 and TRBJ2-1): DSGVTQTPKHLITATGQRVTLRCSPRSGDLSVYWYQQSLDQGLQFLIQYYNGEERAKGNILERFSAQQFPDLHSELNLSSLELGDSALYFCASSPGLAGGASSYNEQFFGPGTRLTVL.

To note about this clonotype: This sequence may be a read error, since a much larger clone differs from it by one base. The chain combines TRBV7-9 with TRBJ2-2, with 12 bases identical to TRBD1. Germline loops: CDR1 SEHNR, CDR2 FQNEAQ (reference sequence). The CDR3 has 19 amino acids. Trimming took 7 bases from V and 6 from J; bases not matched to a gene: 18. CDR3 in amino acids: CASNSYKTGTGGVPGELFF. CDR3 nucleotide sequence: TGTGCCAGCAACTCCTACAAGACCGGGACAGGGGGCGTCCCCGGGGAGCTGTTTTTT.

This clonotype appeared many times. V and J are TRBV15 and TRBJ1-4; 8 bases are shared with TRBD1. Germline V lookup: CDR1 LNHNV, CDR2 YYDKDF (reference sequence). Trimming at V came to 4 bases and at J to 6 bases, leaving 4 bases not matched to a gene. The CDR3 totals 14 residues. CDR3 coding DNA: TGTGCCACCAGCAACAGGGGGGACCATGAAAAACTGTTTTTT. This gives the protein CATSNRGDHEKLFF.

The gene calls are TRBV5-8 and TRBJ2-7, with 11 bases lining up with TRBD2. Germline trimming cut 0 bases from V and 6 bases from J; bases unmatched to any gene: 8. Germline V lookup: CDR1 SGHTS, CDR2 YDEGEE. The CDR3 covers 16 residues. The CDR3 protein is CASSLGYRLAGGEQYF. CDR3 sequence (DNA): TGTGCCAGCAGCTTGGGATATAGGCTAGCGGGAGGCGAGCAGTACTTC. Variable domain in full (rest from reference TRBV5-8 and TRBJ2-7): EAGVTQSPTHLIKTRGQQATLRCSPISGHTSVYWYQQALGLGLQFLLWYDEGEERNRGNFPPRFSGRQFPNYSSELNVNALELEDSALYLCASSLGYRLAGGEQYFGPGTRLTVT.

This clonotype was observed at least ten times. The chain is built from TRBV12-3 or TRBV12-4 and TRBJ2-1; tentatively, D is TRBD1 or TRBD2 (5 bases each). V lost 4 bases and J lost 5, with 12 bases in between. The CDR3 totals 14 residues. The CDR3 loop is CASSWGNLNNEQFF. CDR3 bases: TGTGCCAGCAGTTGGGGGAACCTCAACAATGAGCAGTTCTTC.

This clonotype was observed a few times. The chain combines TRBV9 with TRBJ2-1, with 10 bases identical to TRBD1. Germline CDR1 is SGDLS and CDR2 is YYNGEE. There are 16 residues in the CDR3. Trimming removed 0 bases from V and 12 bases from J; junction bases left unmatched: 12. CDR3 in DNA: TGTGCCAGCAGCGTAGCTCAGGGACAGGGGAGGGATGCGCAGTTCTTC. The encoded protein is CASSVAQGQGRDAQFF.

Details on this clonotype: The CDR3 ends on some other residue instead of the conserved phenylalanine or tryptophan, so this is likely a read error. The chain joins TRBV7-9 to TRBJ1-1; tentatively, D is TRBD1 (6 bases). The CDR3 extends over 13 amino acids. Trimming removed 5 bases at V and 5 bases at J, with 12 bases between. The germline V gene encodes CDR1 SEHNR and CDR2 FQNEAQ (reference sequence). The CDR3 protein is CASSASQGTEAFS. The CDR3 DNA reads as TGTGCCAGCAGCGCGTCCCAGGGGACTGAAGCTTTCTCT.

This clonotype has a count of ten or more. The chain links TRBV20-1 to TRBJ2-5; no clear D. The CDR3 loop spans 13 amino acids. Trimming took 3 bases from V and 6 from J, leaving 14 bases between them. Looked up from germline, CDR1 is DFQATT and CDR2 is SNEGSKA (reference sequence). This CDR3 is CSARSSDVKTQYF. Here the CDR3 DNA reads TGCAGTGCTAGGAGTTCGGATGTAAAGACCCAGTACTTC.

Notes on this clonotype: Likely a read error: the CDR3 ends without its conserved phenylalanine or tryptophan. This rearrangement joins TRBV7-6 to TRBJ2-5; D uncertain. Trimming pared 0 bases from V and 4 bases from J, leaving 9 bases between. The CDR3 is 14 amino acids. Germline assignment: CDR1 SGHVS and CDR2 FNYEAQ. CDR3 DNA: TGTGCCAGCAGCTTAGCCGGTGGGGTAGAGACCCAGTACCTC. This encodes CASSLAGGVETQYL.

The table lists this clonotype with many counts. The V call is TRBV11-2, the J call TRBJ2-7; D unclear. The CDR3 is 11 amino acids. Trimming stripped 2 bases from V and 8 bases from J, with 7 bases between. The germline gives CDR1 SGHAT, CDR2 FQNNGV. Written as DNA, the CDR3 is TGTGCCAGCAGCTTACTTGGCCAGCAGTACTTC. Protein sequence: CASSLLGQQYF. The entire variable domain, with the rest obtained from reference TRBV11-2 and TRBJ2-7, is as follows: EAGVAQSPRYKIIEKRQSVAFWCNPISGHATLYWYQQILGQGPKLLIQFQNNGVVDDSQLPKDRFSAERLKGVDSTLKIQPAKLEDSAVYLCASSLLGQQYFGPGTRLTVT.

This clonotype was picked up many times. The V call is TRBV2, the J call TRBJ2-6, with D possibly matching TRBD2 (5 bases). V dropped 5 bases and J dropped 4 bases, with 18 bases sitting between them. From germline, CDR1 is SNHLY and CDR2 FYNNEI. The CDR3 has 17 residues. The CDR3 region is CASSPPAHSGGANVLTF. CDR3 nucleotides: TGTGCCAGCAGTCCCCCAGCCCACTCGGGGGGGGCCAACGTCCTGACTTTC.

To note about this clonotype: A much larger clone differs from this one at a single base, so this may be a read error. The rearrangement uses TRBV11-3 and TRBJ2-7; D remains ambiguous. The CDR3 runs to 14 residues. CDR1 is SGHNT and CDR2 is YENEEA in the germline V gene. CDR3 nucleotide sequence: TGTGCCAGCAGCTTAGACCGACTCTCCTACGAGCAGTGCTTC. Protein product: CASSLDRLSYEQCF. Supplemented by reference TRBV11-3 and TRBJ2-7, the full variable domain reads EAGVVQSPRYKIIEKKQPVAFWCNPISGHNTLYWYLQNLGQGPELLIRYENEEAVDDSQLPKDRFSAERLKGVDSTLKIQPAELGDSAVYLCASSLDRLSYEQCFGPGTRLTVT.

As regards this clonotype: A read error is possible here, since a much larger clone lies one base away. The chain joins TRBV5-4 to TRBJ2-7; 10 nucleotides align to TRBD2. Germline V lookup: CDR1 SGHNT, CDR2 YYREEE (reference sequence). This CDR3 comprises 15 residues. Written as DNA, the CDR3 is TGTGCCAGCAGCTTGCCTAGCGGGAGCTCCTACGGGCAGTACTTC. It translates to CASSLPSGSSYGQYF.

In its sample, this clonotype was seen many times. The genes are TRBV20-1 and TRBJ2-6, with 11 positions matching TRBD2. The CDR3 has 15 amino acids. Germline CDR1 DFQATT, CDR2 SNEGSKA (reference sequence). V was pared by 6 bases and J by 4 bases, with 5 bases of the junction left unmatched. This CDR3 reads CSATSGSLGANVLTF. The DNA for the CDR3 is TGCAGTGCCACTAGCGGGAGCTTAGGGGCCAACGTCCTGACTTTC.

This clonotype was seen at least ten times. V is TRBV7-2 and J is TRBJ2-2, with 14 bases identical to TRBD2. CDR1 and CDR2 (germline): SGHTA, FQGNSA. This CDR3 contains 17 residues. V shed 3 bases, J shed 0 bases, and the junction held 0 bases outside the gene matches. DNA of the CDR3: TGTGCCAGCAGCTTGGGACTAGCGGGAGCGAACACCGGGGAGCTGTTTTTT. Residues: CASSLGLAGANTGELFF.

CDR3 sequence reads: CASSPATSGIFVDEQFF. The DNA for the CDR3 is TGTGCCAGCAGCCCAGCGACTAGCGGGATATTTGTAGATGAGCAGTTCTTC. The chain links TRBV13 to TRBJ2-1, with 11 nucleotides matching TRBD2. The ends lost 5 bases at V and 8 bases at J; junction bases unmatched: 14. The germline V gene encodes CDR1 PRHDT and CDR2 FYEKMQ (reference sequence). The CDR3 loop spans 17 amino acids.